This T cell receptor (beta chain) was identified during a study of human T cells and chemical hapten exposure. Study-wide results and caveats: Versus controls, expanded TCRs had significantly more large CDR3 similarity clusters.

Time point described: patch test 3, about 24 weeks after DPC sensitization. The treatment is: therapeutic diphenylcyclopropenone sensitization with weekly scalp DPC. Investigators collected blood before applying each patch test. Regarding this clonotype: Its matching antigen is unknown.

Each CDR3 protein gets one entry after TCRdb re-called the RACE reads with MiXCR. The sample carries roughly 200,000 distinct CDR3 sequences, more than 20% recorded once. V was clipped by 2 bases and J by 1 base, with 9 bases between them. There are 15 residues in the CDR3. CDR1 is MNHEY and CDR2 is SVGAGI in the germline V gene. This TCR was recovered from a middle-aged woman with alopecia areata. Some clones in this sample may be carry-over from other donors' samples. Source: whole blood, taken in connection with sensitization to the hapten diphenylcyclopropenone (DPC). V is TRBV6-5 and J is TRBJ2-1; a weak D match, TRBD2 (6 bases). The CDR3 loop reads CASSYGGVSYNEQFF. The CDR3, as DNA: TGTGCCAGCAGTTACGGCGGGGTGTCCTACAATGAGCAGTTCTTC.